What follows are 5 T cell receptor beta chains derived from one specimen sequenced in a study of cytomegalovirus exposure and HLA in healthy donors. The study ran its PCR with 60 Vbeta and 13 Jbeta primers. Using immunoSEQ multiplex PCR, the repertoire was profiled, and TCRdb retains in-frame clones only, with some absent. The table includes about 96,000 clones, 65% to 80% detected once. The specimen sequenced was PBMCs. The receptors were sampled from a female donor in good health and CMV-seropositive.

This clone has just one count. The chain couples TRBV30 to TRBJ1-2, with 9 bases identical to TRBD1. The CDR3 runs to 11 residues. Germline values: CDR1 GTSNPN, CDR2 SVGIG (reference sequence). V was clipped by 5 bases and J by 8 bases; unmatched bases: 3. Here the CDR3 reads CAWGTGNGYTF. DNA of the CDR3: TGTGCCTGGGGGACAGGGAACGGCTACACCTTC.

The V call is TRBV6-6, the J call TRBJ2-7; 7 bases line up with TRBD2. The CDR3 runs to 15 residues. Trimming cost V 2 bases and J 0 bases; bases outside gene matches: 4. From germline, CDR1 is MNHNY and CDR2 SVGAGI (reference sequence). CDR3 amino acids: CASSYDPSGSYEQYF. Written as DNA, the CDR3 is TGTGCCAGCAGTTACGATCCTAGCGGCTCCTACGAGCAGTACTTC.

The gene calls are TRBV5-4 and TRBJ2-1; 9 bases fit TRBD2. The germline V gene has CDR1 SGHNT and CDR2 YYREEE (reference sequence). CDR3 size: 17 residues. Trimming removed 4 bases from V and 5 bases from J; junction bases left unmatched: 13. The CDR3: CASSGTSLLPIHNEQFF. In DNA, the CDR3 is TGTGCCAGCAGCGGGACTAGCCTACTACCTATCCACAATGAGCAGTTCTTC.

The chain is built from TRBV7-6 and TRBJ2-5; TRBD1 matches at 7 bases. Germline V gene lookup returns CDR1 SGHVS and CDR2 FNYEAQ. V was clipped by 1 base and J by 1 base; unmatched bases: 12. The CDR3 has 18 residues. Written as DNA, the CDR3 is TGTGCCAGCAGCTTAGTGCGAAGACAGGGATCGCGCCAAGAGACCCAGTACTTC. Translating gives CASSLVRRQGSRQETQYF.

The rearrangement links TRBV6-5 to TRBJ2-1; D perhaps matches TRBD1 (6 bases). V lost 0 bases to trimming and J lost 9 bases, with 12 bases between them. Germline V CDR1 and CDR2: MNHEY, SVGAGI. The CDR3 sequence is 14 residues long. CDR3 sequence: CASSYSNDRSEQFF. CDR3 nucleotides: TGTGCCAGCAGTTACTCTAATGACAGGTCTGAGCAGTTCTTC.